The T cell receptor beta chain described here comes from a study of CD8+ T cells in alopecia areata. For the study at large: Treated patients' severity was scored by percentage of affected scalp area.

Specified treatment: oral pan-JAK inhibitor, 5-10 mg twice daily. On this clone: Its target is not known.

Study-level findings and limits: Scalp clonality decreased significantly with tofacitinib, and so did expanded CD8+ clones among the top 100.

Sequencing templates came from extracted RNA that was reverse transcribed into cDNA. The assay was immunoSEQ multiplex PCR, and TCRdb's table has in-frame clones only and misses some. The repertoire has about 220,000 clones, around 57% of them found once; the top ten carry roughly 1.5%. The CDR3 length is 13 residues. CDR1 is LNHDA, CDR2 SQIVND, per germline (reference sequence). V gave up 3 bases and J gave up 5 bases, with 10 bases separating them. The chain uses TRBV19 and TRBJ2-5, with a weak D call TRBD2 (6 bases). The sequenced sample was CD4+ T cells sorted from blood, obtained at week 4, from a patient treated with tofacitinib. This sequence originates from a human donor with alopecia areata. CDR3 in amino acids: CASSIGGRETQYF. In DNA, the CDR3 is TGTGCCAGTAGTATCGGGGGAAGGGAGACCCAGTACTTC.